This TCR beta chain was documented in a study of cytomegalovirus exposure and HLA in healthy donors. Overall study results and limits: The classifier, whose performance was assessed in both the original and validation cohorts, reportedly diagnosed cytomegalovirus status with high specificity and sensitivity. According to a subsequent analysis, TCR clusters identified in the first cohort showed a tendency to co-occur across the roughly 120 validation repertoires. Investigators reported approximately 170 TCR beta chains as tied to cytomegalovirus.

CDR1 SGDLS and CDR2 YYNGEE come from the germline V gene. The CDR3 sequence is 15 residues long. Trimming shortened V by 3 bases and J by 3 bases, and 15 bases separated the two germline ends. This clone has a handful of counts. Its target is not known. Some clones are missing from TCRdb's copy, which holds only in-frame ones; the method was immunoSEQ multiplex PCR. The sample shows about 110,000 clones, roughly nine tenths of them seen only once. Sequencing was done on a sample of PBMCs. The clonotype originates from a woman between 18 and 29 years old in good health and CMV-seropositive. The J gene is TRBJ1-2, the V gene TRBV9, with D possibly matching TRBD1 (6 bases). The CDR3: CASSGGTTRDYGYTF. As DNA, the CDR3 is TGTGCCAGCAGCGGAGGGACAACCCGAGACTATGGCTACACCTTC.